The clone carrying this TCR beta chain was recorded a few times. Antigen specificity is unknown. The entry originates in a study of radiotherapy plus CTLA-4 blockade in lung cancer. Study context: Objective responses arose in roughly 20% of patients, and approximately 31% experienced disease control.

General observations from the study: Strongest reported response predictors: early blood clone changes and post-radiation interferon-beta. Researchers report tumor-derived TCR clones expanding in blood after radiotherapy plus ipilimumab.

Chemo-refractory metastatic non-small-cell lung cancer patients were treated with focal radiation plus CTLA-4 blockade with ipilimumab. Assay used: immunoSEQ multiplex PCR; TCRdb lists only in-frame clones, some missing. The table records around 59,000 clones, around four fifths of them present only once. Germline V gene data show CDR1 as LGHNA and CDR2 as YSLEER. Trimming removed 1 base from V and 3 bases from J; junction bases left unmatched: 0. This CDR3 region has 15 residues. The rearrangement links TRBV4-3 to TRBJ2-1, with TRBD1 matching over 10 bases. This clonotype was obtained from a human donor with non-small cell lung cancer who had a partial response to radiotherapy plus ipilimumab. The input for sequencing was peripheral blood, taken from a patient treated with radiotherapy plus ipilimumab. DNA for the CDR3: TGCGCCAGCAGCCAAGGGACAGGGGGCTACAATGAGCAGTTCTTC. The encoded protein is CASSQGTGGYNEQFF.